Listed here are 2 T cell receptor beta chains from one sample, sequenced in a study of human CD8 memory T cell subsets (dated by TCRdb to 2020 to 2022). A Human TCR Profiling Kit was used to prepare UMI-labeled 5' RACE TCRbeta libraries. With the reads reprocessed by TCRdb, a single entry stands for each CDR3 protein sequence and no DNA is reported. The table for this sample lists thousands of distinct CDR3 sequences. Around 20% of the sample goes to the ten largest clones. The sequenced sample consisted of CD8+ T cells from PBMCs. These receptors were collected from a human donor in good health.

The genes are TRBV19 and TRBJ2-7; there is no DNA to check the TCRdb D call of TRBD2. Germline loops: CDR1 LNHDA, CDR2 SQIVND (reference sequence). This CDR3 spans 13 amino acids. This chain's CDR3 is CASSVGRSYEQYF.

The J gene is TRBJ1-2, the V gene TRBV27; TCRdb outputs TRBD1, but without DNA this stays unchecked. This CDR3 contains 12 residues. Germline CDR1 is MNHEY and CDR2 is SMNVEV (reference sequence). The CDR3 protein is CASSDRDYGYTF.